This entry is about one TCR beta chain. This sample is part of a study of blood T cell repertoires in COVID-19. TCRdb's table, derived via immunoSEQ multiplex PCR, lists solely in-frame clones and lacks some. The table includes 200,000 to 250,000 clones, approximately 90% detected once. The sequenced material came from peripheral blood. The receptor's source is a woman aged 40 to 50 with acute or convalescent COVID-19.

CDR3 region: CASRGADTQYF. DNA for the CDR3: TGCGCCAGCAGGGGAGCAGATACGCAGTATTTT. The chain couples TRBV5-1 to TRBJ2-3; weak D call: TRBD2 (5 bases). Trimming cost V 5 bases and J 4 bases, with 5 bases left between them. CDR1 and CDR2 (germline): SGHRS, YFSETQ. The CDR3 loop spans 11 amino acids. The whole variable domain, filled in from reference TRBV5-1 and TRBJ2-3, reads KAGVTQTPRYLIKTRGQQVTLSCSPISGHRSVSWYQQTPGQGLQFLFEYFSETQRNKGNFPGRFSGRQFSNSRSEMNVSTLELGDSALYLCASRGADTQYFGPGTRLTVL.